This TCR beta chain is from a study of cytomegalovirus exposure and HLA in healthy donors. PCR involved 60 Vbeta and 13 Jbeta primers. Clones were read by immunoSEQ multiplex PCR, and TCRdb kept only the in-frame ones, dropping some. This table holds 100,000 to 150,000 clones. Findings and caveats of the study: At a 0.05 false discovery rate, a later analysis found approximately 17,000 TCR beta sequences to be associated with HLA alleles. Looking again later, the authors saw that most CMV-associated TCR beta chains seemed HLA-restricted. Reported results showed that the classifier diagnosed cytomegalovirus status with high specificity and sensitivity. The dataset shows that most TCR sequences were rare, while some public TCRs occurred in many donors.

On this clone itself: What it binds is unknown.

The V gene lost 0 bases and the J gene lost 7 bases, with 13 bases spanning the gap. This CDR3 region has 15 residues. Germline V CDR1 and CDR2: MGHRA, YSYEKL. This TCR was recovered from a young man in good health and CMV-seronegative. The chain has TRBV4-1 and TRBJ1-3; no clear D. Source material: PBMCs. The CDR3 DNA is TGCGCCAGCAGCCAAGAATACCGTGGAGTGAACACCATATATTTT. Protein product: CASSQEYRGVNTIYF.